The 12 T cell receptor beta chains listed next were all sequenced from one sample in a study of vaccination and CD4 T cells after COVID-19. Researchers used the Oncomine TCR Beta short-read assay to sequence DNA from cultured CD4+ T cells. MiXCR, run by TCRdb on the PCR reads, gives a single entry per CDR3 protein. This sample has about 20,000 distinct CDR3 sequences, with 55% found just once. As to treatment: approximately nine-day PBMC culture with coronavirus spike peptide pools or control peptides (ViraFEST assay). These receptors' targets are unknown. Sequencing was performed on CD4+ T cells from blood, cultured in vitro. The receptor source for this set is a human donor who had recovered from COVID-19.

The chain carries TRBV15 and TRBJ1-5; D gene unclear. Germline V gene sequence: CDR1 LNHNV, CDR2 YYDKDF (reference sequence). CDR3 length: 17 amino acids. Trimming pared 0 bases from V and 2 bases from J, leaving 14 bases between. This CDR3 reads CATSREGVGVGNQPQHF. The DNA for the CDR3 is TGTGCCACCAGCAGAGAGGGTGTGGGTGTGGGCAATCAGCCCCAGCATTTT.

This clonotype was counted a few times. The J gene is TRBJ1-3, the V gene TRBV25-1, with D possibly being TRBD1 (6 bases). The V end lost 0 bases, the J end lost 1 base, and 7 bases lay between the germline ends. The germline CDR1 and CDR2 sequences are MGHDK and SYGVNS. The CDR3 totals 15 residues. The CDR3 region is CASSEYRGSGNTIYF. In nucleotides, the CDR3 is TGTGCCAGCAGTGAATACAGGGGTTCTGGAAACACCATATATTTT.

This chain's CDR3 is CAIGLAGIKDTQYF. CDR3 coding DNA: TGTGCCATCGGACTAGCGGGAATCAAAGATACGCAGTATTTT. The V gene is TRBV10-3, the J gene TRBJ2-3, with 12 bases aligning to TRBD2. V dropped 8 bases and J dropped 5; count of bases not matched to a gene: 5. This CDR3 is 14 amino acids long. The germline V gene encodes CDR1 ENHRY and CDR2 SYGVKD.

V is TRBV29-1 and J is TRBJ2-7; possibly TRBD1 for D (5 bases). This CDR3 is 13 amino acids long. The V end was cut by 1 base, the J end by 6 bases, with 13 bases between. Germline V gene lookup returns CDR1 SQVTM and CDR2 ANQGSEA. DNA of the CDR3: TGCAGCGTTGAAGTGGCCCAGGGTTTCGAGCAGTACTTC. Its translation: CSVEVAQGFEQYF.

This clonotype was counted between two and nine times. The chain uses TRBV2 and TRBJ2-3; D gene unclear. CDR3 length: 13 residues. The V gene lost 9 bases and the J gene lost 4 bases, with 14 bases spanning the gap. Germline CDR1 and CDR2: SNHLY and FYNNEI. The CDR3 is CASKRAYADTQYF. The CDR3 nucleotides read TGTGCCAGTAAGCGTGCATACGCAGATACGCAGTATTTT.

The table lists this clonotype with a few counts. CDR3 region: CASAPGQGPLEQYF. The CDR3 bases are TGTGCCAGCGCCCCGGGACAGGGGCCACTCGAGCAGTACTTC. The chain links TRBV7-2 to TRBJ2-7, with TRBD1 matching 10 bases. The CDR3 is 14 amino acids. Germline V CDR1 and CDR2: SGHTA, FQGNSA. V dropped 8 bases and J dropped 6; count of bases not matched to a gene: 10.

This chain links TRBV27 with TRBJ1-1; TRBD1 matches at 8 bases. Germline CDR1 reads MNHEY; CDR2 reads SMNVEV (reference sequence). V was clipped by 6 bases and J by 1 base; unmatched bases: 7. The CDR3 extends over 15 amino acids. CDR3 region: CASRLGQATNTEAFF. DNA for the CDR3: TGTGCCAGCAGACTGGGACAGGCTACGAACACTGAAGCTTTCTTT.

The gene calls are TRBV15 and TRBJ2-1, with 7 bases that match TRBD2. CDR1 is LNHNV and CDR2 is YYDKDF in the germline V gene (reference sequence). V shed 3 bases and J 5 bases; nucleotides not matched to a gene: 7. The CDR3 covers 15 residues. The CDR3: CATSSPERDHNEQFF. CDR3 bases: TGTGCCACCAGCAGCCCCGAGCGGGACCACAATGAGCAGTTCTTC.

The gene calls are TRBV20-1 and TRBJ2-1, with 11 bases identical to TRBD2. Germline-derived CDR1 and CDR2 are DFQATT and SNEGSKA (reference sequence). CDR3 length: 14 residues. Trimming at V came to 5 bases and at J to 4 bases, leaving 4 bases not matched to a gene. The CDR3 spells CSAGRTSGYNEQFF. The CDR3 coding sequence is TGCAGTGCTGGGCGGACTAGCGGGTACAATGAGCAGTTCTTC.

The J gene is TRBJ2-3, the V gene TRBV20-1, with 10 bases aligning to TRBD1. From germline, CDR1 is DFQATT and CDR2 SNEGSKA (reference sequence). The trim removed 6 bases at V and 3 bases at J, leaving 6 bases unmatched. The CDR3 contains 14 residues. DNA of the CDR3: TGCAGTGCCGGGGGACAGGGGTGGACAGATACGCAGTATTTT. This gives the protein CSAGGQGWTDTQYF.

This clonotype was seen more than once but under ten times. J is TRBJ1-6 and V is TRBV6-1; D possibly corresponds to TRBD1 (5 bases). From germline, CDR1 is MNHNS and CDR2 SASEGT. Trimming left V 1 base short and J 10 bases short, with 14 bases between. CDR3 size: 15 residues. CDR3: CASSEDRMSNSPLHF. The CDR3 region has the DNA TGTGCCAGCAGTGAAGACAGGATGTCAAACTCACCCCTCCACTTT.

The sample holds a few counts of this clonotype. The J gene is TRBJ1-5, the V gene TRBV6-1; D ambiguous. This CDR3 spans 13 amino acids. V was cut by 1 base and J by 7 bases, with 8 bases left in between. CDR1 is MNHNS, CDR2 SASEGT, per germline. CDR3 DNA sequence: TGTGCCAGCAGTGAAGAGTCCGGGCAGCCCCAGCATTTT. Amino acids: CASSEESGQPQHF.